This paragraph covers one T cell receptor beta chain sequence. Its antigen is not identified. The data are from a study of cytomegalovirus exposure and HLA in healthy donors. Overall study context: Genotyping showed about 80% of fewer than 500 donors falling in the Caucasian-associated ancestry cluster.

The PCR employed 60 Vbeta primers together with 13 Jbeta primers. Assay used: immunoSEQ multiplex PCR; TCRdb lists only in-frame clones, some missing. The sample has 150,000 to 200,000 clones, approximately 85% seen once. The donors, nominally healthy at sampling, likely had unrecorded immune exposures. The CDR3 covers 15 residues. Germline V gene data show CDR1 as SGHTA and CDR2 as FQGNSA. Trimming took 6 bases from V and 5 from J; bases not matched to a gene: 11. Findings and limits, study-wide: As a later analysis showed, a missense DCLRE1C variant was linked to trimming of TCR beta V- and J-genes. A later analysis found common viral pathogens apparently linked to several of the most significant clusters.

The origin of this receptor is a woman aged 45-65 years in good health and CMV-seronegative. V usage is TRBV7-2 and J usage is TRBJ2-5, with TRBD2 identical over 8 bases. Sequencing was done on a sample of PBMCs. The CDR3 DNA reads as TGTGCCAGCAGATTCAGAGCGGGAGAAGGGGAGACCCAGTACTTC. This gives the protein CASRFRAGEGETQYF.